The 6 T cell receptor beta chains listed next were all sequenced from one sample in a study of blood T cell repertoires in COVID-19. Sequencing was performed with immunoSEQ multiplex PCR; in TCRdb, only in-frame clones are kept and a portion is missing. The table lists roughly 50,000 clones, 90% of them singletons. Material for sequencing was peripheral blood. The receptors were sampled from a man over 45 with acute or convalescent COVID-19.

The chain links TRBV5-1 to TRBJ2-7; D gene uncertain. CDR1 is SGHRS and CDR2 is YFSETQ in the germline V gene. The CDR3 length is 15 residues. The V gene lost 0 bases and the J gene lost 2 bases, with 12 bases spanning the gap. CDR3 loop: CASSLGLATPYEQYF. Here the CDR3 DNA reads TGCGCCAGCAGCTTGGGGTTAGCAACCCCCTACGAGCAGTACTTC.

The J gene is TRBJ2-1, the V gene TRBV3-1 (or the pseudogene TRBV3-2); 8 bases are shared with TRBD2. The V and J ends lost 4 bases and 5 bases, in that order; junction bases with no gene match: 7. From germline, CDR1 is LGHDT and CDR2 YNNKEL (reference sequence). The CDR3 is 15 amino acids. The CDR3 reads CASSLRLARNNEQFF. For the CDR3, the DNA is TGTGCCAGCAGCCTTCGACTAGCGCGAAACAATGAGCAGTTCTTC.

This chain connects TRBV5-1 to TRBJ1-1; D unresolved. The CDR3 length is 14 residues. Trimming cost V 0 bases and J 3 bases, with 9 bases left between them. The V gene's germline CDR1 is SGHRS and CDR2 YFSETQ. DNA for the CDR3: TGCGCCAGCAGCTTGGCCGGGTCGGACACTGAAGCTTTCTTT. Amino acids: CASSLAGSDTEAFF.

Comment on this clone: The same CDR3 also results from other DNA sequences found in this sample. The genes are TRBV19 and TRBJ2-2; a possible D gene is TRBD2 (5 bases). Per the germline V gene, CDR1 is LNHDA and CDR2 is SQIVND (reference sequence). The CDR3 length is 16 residues. Trimming took 3 bases from V and 0 from J, leaving 11 bases between them. This CDR3 is CASSILGAANTGELFF. The CDR3 DNA sequence: TGTGCCAGTAGTATTCTGGGAGCCGCGAACACCGGGGAGCTGTTTTTT.

The chain joins TRBV3-1 (or the pseudogene TRBV3-2) to TRBJ2-2; 11 bases align to TRBD2. The CDR3 is 16 residues long. J gave up 7 bases and V 4 bases, and 8 bases lay outside the gene matches. The germline gives CDR1 LGHDT, CDR2 YNNKEL (reference sequence). The CDR3 DNA sequence: TGTGCCAGCAGCCGTACTAGCGGGAGATGGGACGGGGAGCTGTTTTTT. It translates to CASSRTSGRWDGELFF.

This chain connects TRBV2 to TRBJ2-7; a weak D match, TRBD2 (6 bases). The CDR3 contains 15 residues. Trimming cost V 3 bases and J 2 bases, with 14 bases left between them. CDR1 and CDR2 from the germline V gene are SNHLY and FYNNEI. CDR3 DNA sequence: TGTGCCAGCAGTGACCCGGGAGAGCTCCCCTACGAGCAGTACTTC. It yields the protein CASSDPGELPYEQYF.